One sample yielded the 8 T cell receptor beta chains listed below, sequenced in a study of T cell responses to AZD1222 COVID-19 vaccine. Produced via immunoSEQ multiplex PCR; TCRdb's table is partial and in-frame only. Of about 69,000 clones detected, 86% appear once; the ten largest clones hold roughly 2.7%. The sequencing here drew on peripheral blood, taken on day 0 of AZD1222 vaccination. The receptors derive from an adult in good health.

The CDR3: CASSSPSSYYEQYF. The CDR3 DNA sequence: TGTGCCAGCAGCTCACCATCCTCCTACTACGAGCAGTACTTC. The J gene is TRBJ2-7, the V gene TRBV11-2; D not resolved. There are 14 residues in the CDR3. Trimming stripped 4 bases from V and 3 bases from J, with 13 bases between. Per germline, CDR1 SGHAT and CDR2 FQNNGV.

This chain connects TRBV6-6 to TRBJ2-7, with 9 bases fitting TRBD1. The germline CDR1 and CDR2 sequences are MNHNY and SVGAGI (reference sequence). J was trimmed by 3 bases and V by 1 base; bases with no gene match: 4. The CDR3 totals 15 residues. CDR3 loop: CASSYYGTGSYEQYF. The CDR3 DNA follows: TGTGCCAGCAGTTACTATGGGACAGGGAGCTACGAGCAGTACTTC.

The chain is built from TRBV24-1 and TRBJ1-2; the D gene is possibly TRBD1 (5 bases). Trimming shortened V by 5 bases and J by 4 bases, and 16 bases separated the two germline ends. Germline-derived CDR1 and CDR2 are KGHDR and SFDVKD. CDR3 size: 15 residues. In DNA form, the CDR3 reads TGTGCCACCAGTGCCGATGGAGACAGCTCCTATGGCTACACCTTC. Protein product: CATSADGDSSYGYTF.

This chain's CDR3 is CASSLEGGGNQPQHF. The CDR3 DNA follows: TGCGCCAGCAGCTTGGAAGGGGGCGGCAATCAGCCCCAGCATTTT. The chain employs TRBV5-1 and TRBJ1-5; 7 bases are a match to TRBD1. The CDR3 has 15 residues. V was pared by 0 bases and J by 2 bases, with 2 bases of the junction left unmatched. The germline CDR1 and CDR2 sequences are SGHRS and YFSETQ.

This chain uses TRBV7-2 with TRBJ1-1; TRBD1 is a possible D gene (5 bases). CDR3 length: 13 residues. Germline CDR1 and CDR2: SGHTA and FQGNSA. V was trimmed by 5 bases and J by 7 bases, leaving 14 bases between them. This CDR3 is CASSEGTAHEAFF. The CDR3 nucleotides read TGTGCCAGCAGCGAAGGGACCGCTCATGAAGCTTTCTTT.

This sequence joins TRBV15 and TRBJ1-4; D not certain. With 4 bases removed from V and 8 bases from J, the gap between germline ends came to 17 bases. CDR1 is LNHNV, CDR2 YYDKDF, per germline (reference sequence). The CDR3 has 15 residues. The CDR3 is CATSTPVGIQEKLFF. DNA of the CDR3: TGTGCCACCAGCACCCCAGTGGGTATTCAGGAAAAACTGTTTTTT.

The CDR3, as DNA: TGTGCCAGCAGCGAGGGGGAGGGCTTGGGCTATGGCTACACCTTC. Translation: CASSEGEGLGYGYTF. The V gene is TRBV9, the J gene TRBJ1-2; D might be TRBD1 (6 bases). In germline, CDR1 is SGDLS, CDR2 YYNGEE. V dropped 3 bases and J dropped 4 bases, with 16 bases sitting between them. The CDR3 is 15 amino acids.

This clone was observed once. The CDR3: CASSDWDGRGAFF. CDR3 sequence (DNA): TGCGCCAGCAGTGATTGGGACGGCCGGGGGGCTTTCTTT. The J gene is TRBJ1-1, the V gene TRBV10-1; TRBD1 might be the D (5 bases). V dropped 3 bases and J dropped 11 bases, with 16 bases sitting between them. The CDR3 runs to 13 residues. Germline V CDR1 and CDR2: WNHNN, SYGVQD (reference sequence).